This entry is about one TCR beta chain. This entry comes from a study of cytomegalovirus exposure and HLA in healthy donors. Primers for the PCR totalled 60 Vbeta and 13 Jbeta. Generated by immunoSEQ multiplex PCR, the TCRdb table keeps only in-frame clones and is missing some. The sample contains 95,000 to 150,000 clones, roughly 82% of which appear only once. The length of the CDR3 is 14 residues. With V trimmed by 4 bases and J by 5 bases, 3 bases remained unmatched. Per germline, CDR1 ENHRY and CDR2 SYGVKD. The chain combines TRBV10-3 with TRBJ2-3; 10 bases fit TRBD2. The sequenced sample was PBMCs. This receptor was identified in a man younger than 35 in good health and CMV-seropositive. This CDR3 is CAISGERGGDTQYF. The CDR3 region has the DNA TGTGCCATCAGTGGAGAGCGGGGGGGAGATACGCAGTATTTT.